This passage covers 21 T cell receptor beta chains from one sample sequenced in a study of TIL therapy for anti-PD-1-resistant metastatic lung cancer. The sample's time point: pre-treatment sample, taken before nivolumab and TIL therapy. The libraries were made with immunoSEQ v3. Libraries were prepared by immunoSEQ multiplex PCR; TCRdb keeps only in-frame clonotypes and omits some of them. The sample holds roughly 58,000 clones; roughly four fifths are singletons and the top ten take about 2.8%. This material consisted of blood, taken at baseline. These receptors all come from a person between 25 and 80 years old with non-small cell lung cancer.

The genes are TRBV10-1 and TRBJ2-7, with D hard to call. CDR3 length equals 13 residues. Trimming left V 2 bases short and J 6 bases short, with 11 bases between. Germline V gives CDR1 WNHNN, CDR2 SYGVQD (reference sequence). The DNA of the CDR3 is TGCGCCAGCAGTGAGACGACATCCCGCGAGCAGTACTTC. As protein: CASSETTSREQYF.

This sequence joins TRBV12-3 or TRBV12-4 and TRBJ1-2; 7 bases map to TRBD1. The junction had 2 bases not matched to a gene; V was cut back by 5 bases and J by 5 bases. This CDR3 spans 12 amino acids. CDR3 in amino acids: CASSQTGYGYTF. Here the CDR3 DNA reads TGTGCCAGCAGTCAGACAGGGTATGGCTACACCTTC.

CDR3: CASSPHTGELFF. CDR3 nucleotides: TGTGCCAGCAGCCCCCACACCGGGGAGCTGTTTTTT. The chain joins TRBV9 to TRBJ2-2; D unresolved. CDR3 length: 12 residues. V lost 4 bases, J lost 3 bases, and 4 bases lay in between. Looked up from germline, CDR1 is SGDLS and CDR2 is YYNGEE.

CDR3 in amino acids: CASSQAGLTGELFF. Written as DNA, the CDR3 is TGTGCCAGCAGCCAAGCCGGTTTAACCGGGGAGCTGTTTTTT. The chain carries TRBV11-3 and TRBJ2-2; unclear D gene. Trimming took off 5 bases at V and 5 bases at J, with 12 bases between the two ends. CDR3 size: 14 residues. Per the germline V gene, CDR1 is SGHNT and CDR2 is YENEEA.

The chain combines TRBV11-2 with TRBJ2-3; D ambiguous. CDR3 size: 12 residues. V gave up 5 bases and J gave up 6 bases, with 9 bases separating them. Germline V gene sequence: CDR1 SGHAT, CDR2 FQNNGV. The CDR3 region is CASSHPGDTQYF. The CDR3 bases are TGTGCCAGCAGCCACCCCGGCGATACGCAGTATTTT.

The J gene is TRBJ1-1, the V gene TRBV6-5; D might be TRBD1 (6 bases). The CDR3 is 15 residues long. Germline CDR1 is MNHEY and CDR2 is SVGAGI. Trimming took 5 bases from V and 3 from J, leaving 16 bases between them. Written as DNA, the CDR3 is TGTGCCAGCAGTATGGGGGCGGTGGGAGACACTGAAGCTTTCTTT. Protein: CASSMGAVGDTEAFF.

The V gene is TRBV4-3, the J gene TRBJ2-1; 14 bases agree with TRBD2. CDR3 length equals 18 residues. The germline CDR1 and CDR2 sequences are LGHNA and YSLEER. V lost 1 base and J lost 8; bases outside the gene matches: 10. The CDR3 spells CASSQVATSGGAVDEQFF. The CDR3 nucleotides are TGCGCCAGCAGCCAAGTTGCGACTAGCGGGGGGGCCGTTGATGAGCAGTTCTTC.

V gene TRBV7-2 combines with J gene TRBJ2-3; D remains ambiguous. This CDR3 is built from 11 residues. The germline CDR1 and CDR2 sequences are SGHTA and FQGNSA. Trimming removed 7 bases from V and 6 bases from J, with 8 bases in between. As DNA, the CDR3 is TGTGCCAGCACCCCTACTGATACGCAGTATTTT. Protein product: CASTPTDTQYF.

The chain carries TRBV7-2 and TRBJ2-5; 8 nucleotides agree with TRBD2. J lost 4 bases, V lost 3 bases, and 4 bases had no gene match. The CDR3 runs to 14 residues. Germline CDR1 and CDR2: SGHTA and FQGNSA. The chain's CDR3 is CASSLGLESETQYF. DNA of the CDR3: TGTGCCAGCAGCTTGGGACTAGAGTCAGAGACCCAGTACTTC.

CDR3 DNA sequence: TGTGCCAGCAGTTCCGGCGGGGGGCGAACCTACGAGCAGTACTTC. Amino acids: CASSSGGGRTYEQYF. V is TRBV6-2 or TRBV6-3 and J is TRBJ2-7, with 8 bases that match TRBD2. The germline V gene encodes CDR1 MNHEY and CDR2 SVGEGT. This CDR3 has 15 residues. With 4 bases clipped from V and 2 bases from J, the junction kept 7 bases outside the gene matches.

The chain recombines TRBV6-1 with TRBJ2-6; either TRBD1 or TRBD2 may supply D (6 bases each). The V end lost 2 bases, the J end lost 4 bases, and 12 bases lay between the germline ends. The length of the CDR3 is 16 residues. The germline CDR1 and CDR2 sequences are MNHNS and SASEGT. The DNA of the CDR3 is TGTGCCAGCAGTGAATGGTGGGGGGCAGGGGCCAACGTCCTGACTTTC. Protein: CASSEWWGAGANVLTF.

The rearrangement links TRBV15 to TRBJ2-3; maybe TRBD2 (6 bases). The CDR3 consists of 14 residues. Germline-derived CDR1 and CDR2 are LNHNV and YYDKDF (reference sequence). Trimming removed 0 bases from V and 6 bases from J, with 10 bases in between. Here the CDR3 DNA reads TGTGCCACCAGCAGAGATTGGGGAGGCGATACGCAGTATTTT. Its protein is CATSRDWGGDTQYF.

This chain connects TRBV5-1 to TRBJ2-7, with 10 nucleotides matching TRBD2. Trimming took 2 bases from V and 7 from J; bases not matched to a gene: 12. There are 16 residues in the CDR3. Germline-derived CDR1 and CDR2 are SGHRS and YFSETQ. CDR3 nucleotides: TGCGCCAGCAGCTTAAACCTAGCGGGGGACCTCGGGGAGCAGTACTTC. Translated, it gives CASSLNLAGDLGEQYF.

This clone was seen once. This rearrangement joins TRBV6-5 to TRBJ2-1; TRBD2 is a possible D gene (6 bases). In germline, CDR1 is MNHEY, CDR2 SVGAGI. There are 15 residues in the CDR3. Between the trimmed V and J ends, which lost 5 bases and 0 bases, there was a span of 11 bases. CDR3: CASSRGTPSYNEQFF. The CDR3 bases are TGTGCCAGCAGTCGCGGGACTCCCTCCTACAATGAGCAGTTCTTC.

The gene calls are TRBV12-3 or TRBV12-4 and TRBJ2-3; 9 bases map to TRBD1. Germline trimming cut 6 bases from V and 9 bases from J; bases unmatched to any gene: 4. CDR3 length: 12 amino acids. CDR3 residues: CASRPGQGTQYF. Written as DNA, the CDR3 is TGTGCCAGCAGGCCGGGACAGGGAACGCAGTATTTT.

The J gene is TRBJ2-3, the V gene TRBV5-1; D assignment may be TRBD1 or TRBD2 (5 bases each). The V end was cut by 0 bases, the J end by 2 bases, with 10 bases between. The germline V gene has CDR1 SGHRS and CDR2 YFSETQ. This CDR3 contains 15 residues. CDR3 coding DNA: TGCGCCAGCAGCTTGGTTAGGGGAGACACAGATACGCAGTATTTT. This codes for CASSLVRGDTDTQYF.

J is TRBJ2-1 and V is TRBV6-2 or TRBV6-3, with D unresolved. V lost 6 bases, J lost 6 bases, and 6 bases lay in between. This CDR3 spans 11 amino acids. Germline CDR1 MNHEY, CDR2 SVGEGT. The DNA for the CDR3 is TGTGCCAGCAGCCAAATCAATGAGCAGTTCTTC. Encoded protein: CASSQINEQFF.

The rearrangement uses TRBV24-1 and TRBJ2-3; D might be TRBD2 (5 bases). The germline gives CDR1 KGHDR, CDR2 SFDVKD. V lost 4 bases and J 9 bases, leaving 10 bases between the germline ends. There are 12 residues in the CDR3. CDR3 region: CATSEQGRTQYF. Here the CDR3 DNA reads TGTGCCACCAGTGAACAAGGGAGAACGCAGTATTTT.

The J gene is TRBJ1-6, the V gene TRBV10-3, with D possibly TRBD1 on 6 matching bases. The V gene's germline CDR1 is ENHRY and CDR2 SYGVKD. This CDR3 region has 15 residues. Trimming pared 4 bases from V and 10 bases from J, leaving 17 bases between. The CDR3 DNA follows: TGTGCCATCAGTGTGGGGGGCAATGGAGGCTCACCCCTCCACTTT. It codes for CAISVGGNGGSPLHF.

The rearrangement joins TRBV27 to TRBJ1-2; 7 nucleotides match TRBD1. The V segment lost 4 bases and the J segment 4 bases; nucleotides outside the gene matches: 9. The CDR3 spans 15 residues. CDR1 is MNHEY, CDR2 SMNVEV, per germline (reference sequence). Here the CDR3 reads CASSYRQGEGYGYTF. CDR3 DNA sequence: TGTGCCAGCAGTTACCGACAGGGAGAAGGCTATGGCTACACCTTC.

This chain joins TRBV10-3 and TRBJ2-7; D might be TRBD1 (5 bases). Trimming pared 5 bases from V and 0 bases from J, leaving 20 bases between. Per germline, CDR1 ENHRY and CDR2 SYGVKD. The CDR3 runs 17 residues. CDR3 sequence: CAISSALTAYASYEQYF. The CDR3 bases are TGTGCCATCAGTTCCGCCTTGACAGCCTATGCCTCCTACGAGCAGTACTTC.